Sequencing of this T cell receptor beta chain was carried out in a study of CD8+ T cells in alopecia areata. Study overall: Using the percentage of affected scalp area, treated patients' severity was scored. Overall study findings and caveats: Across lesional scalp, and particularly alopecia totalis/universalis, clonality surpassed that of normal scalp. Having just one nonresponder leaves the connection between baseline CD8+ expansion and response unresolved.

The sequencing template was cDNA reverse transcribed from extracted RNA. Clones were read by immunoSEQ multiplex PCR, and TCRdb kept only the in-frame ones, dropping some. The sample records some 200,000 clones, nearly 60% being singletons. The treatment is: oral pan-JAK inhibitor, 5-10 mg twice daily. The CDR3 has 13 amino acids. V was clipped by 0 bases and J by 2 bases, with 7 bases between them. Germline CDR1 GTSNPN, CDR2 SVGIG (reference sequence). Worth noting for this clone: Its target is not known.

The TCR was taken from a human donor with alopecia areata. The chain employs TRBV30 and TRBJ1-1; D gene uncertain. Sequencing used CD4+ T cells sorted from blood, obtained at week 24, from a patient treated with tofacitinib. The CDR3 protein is CAWSVSSNTEAFF. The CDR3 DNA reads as TGTGCCTGGAGTGTTTCCAGCAACACTGAAGCTTTCTTT.